This TCR beta chain was profiled in a study of cytomegalovirus exposure and HLA in healthy donors. CDR1 is SNHLY, CDR2 FYNNEI, per germline. The CDR3 spans 17 residues. Deletions cut 8 bases from V and 0 bases from J, with 20 bases between. In the PCR, 60 Vbeta and 13 Jbeta primers were used. Libraries were prepared by immunoSEQ multiplex PCR; TCRdb keeps only in-frame clonotypes and omits some of them. The table shows approximately 220,000 clones, with 76% occurring only once. This TCR was sampled from a man aged 18-30 years in good health and CMV-seronegative. The chain carries TRBV2 and TRBJ1-5; tentative D call: TRBD1 (6 bases). What was sequenced was PBMCs. CDR3 region: CASRRGAGENSNQPQHF. As DNA, the CDR3 is TGTGCCAGCCGCAGAGGGGCAGGGGAAAATAGCAATCAGCCCCAGCATTTT.